Below are 10 T cell receptor beta chains sequenced from a single sample in a study of shared clonotypes between healthy human individuals. Only in-frame clones appear in the TCRdb table, and some are missing; sequencing was by immunoSEQ multiplex PCR. The sample records 2 million to 2.5 million clones, approximately 94% being singletons. Specimen: naive CD4+ T cells sorted from blood. The subset: CD45RA+ positively selected. These receptor sequences come from a man between 18 and 35 years old in good health.

The rearrangement links TRBV6-1 to TRBJ2-4, with D possibly matching TRBD2 (5 bases). The ends were cut back, 2 bases at V and 6 bases at J, with 5 bases in the middle. This CDR3 has 12 residues. CDR1 is MNHNS, CDR2 SASEGT, per germline. The CDR3 DNA reads TGTGCCAGCAGTGAAAGCGGAAACATTCAGTACTTC. It is translated as CASSESGNIQYF.

The rearrangement joins TRBV30 to TRBJ1-6; 10 positions agree with TRBD1. The CDR3 covers 19 residues. V lost 3 bases, J lost 0 bases, and 11 bases stayed unmatched. Germline CDR1 and CDR2: GTSNPN and SVGIG (reference sequence). CDR3: CAWSRRGQGLPSYNSPLHF. The CDR3 DNA reads as TGTGCCTGGAGCCGACGGGGACAGGGGCTACCCTCCTATAATTCACCCCTCCACTTT. Based on the CDR3 plus reference TRBV30 and TRBJ1-6, the full variable domain is SQTIHQWPATLVQPVGSPLSLECTVEGTSNPNLYWYRQAAGRGLQLLFYSVGIGQISSEVPQNLSASRPQDRQFILSSKKLLLSDSGFYLCAWSRRGQGLPSYNSPLHFGNGTRLTVT.

V gene TRBV11-2 combines with J gene TRBJ2-5, with D possibly being TRBD2 (7 bases). Trimming pared 3 bases from V and 1 base from J, leaving 12 bases between. This CDR3 has 15 residues. The germline CDR1 and CDR2 sequences are SGHAT and FQNNGV. The chain's CDR3 is CASSLSRGAQETQYF. CDR3 bases: TGTGCCAGCAGCTTGTCCCGGGGGGCCCAAGAGACCCAGTACTTC.

As regards this clone: At one end the junction does not follow the germline gene, possibly because of a read error. The sample carries other DNA sequences with the same CDR3. V and J are TRBV5-1 and TRBJ1-1; possible D gene TRBD1, 5 bases. From germline, CDR1 is SGHRS and CDR2 YFSETQ. The CDR3 totals 14 residues. The chain's CDR3 is CASSFGGTNTEAFF. For the CDR3, the DNA is TGCGCCAGCAGCTTCGGGGGGACGAACACTGAAGCCTTCTTT.

The table lists this clone with a count of one. The rearrangement uses TRBV2 and TRBJ2-7, with D maybe TRBD1 (7 bases). Trimming pared 7 bases from V and 4 bases from J, leaving 17 bases between. Per the germline V gene, CDR1 is SNHLY and CDR2 is FYNNEI. The CDR3 is 14 residues long. The CDR3 DNA is TGTGCCAGCAATGGACAGGCGGGGAGATACGAGCAGTACTTC. It encodes CASNGQAGRYEQYF. The variable domain in full, completed from reference TRBV2 and TRBJ2-7, reads EPEVTQTPSHQVTQMGQEVILRCVPISNHLYFYWYRQILGQKVEFLVSFYNNEISEKSEIFDDQFSVERPDGSNFTLKIRSTKLEDSAMYFCASNGQAGRYEQYFGPGTRLTVT.

V usage is TRBV6-5 and J usage is TRBJ2-4, with D maybe TRBD1 (7 bases). V lost 2 bases and J 7 bases, leaving 15 bases between the germline ends. The CDR3 length is 15 residues. Per the germline V gene, CDR1 is MNHEY and CDR2 is SVGAGI. CDR3 in amino acids: CASSYLEGARNIQYF. In nucleotides, the CDR3 is TGTGCCAGCAGTTACCTGGAGGGGGCAAGGAACATTCAGTACTTC.

The chain combines TRBV5-4 with TRBJ2-3; D perhaps matches TRBD1 (6 bases). The CDR3 spans 16 residues. V dropped 0 bases and J dropped 2 bases, with 13 bases sitting between them. Looked up from germline, CDR1 is SGHNT and CDR2 is YYREEE (reference sequence). The CDR3 sequence: CASSLEPGGSTDTQYF. DNA of the CDR3: TGTGCCAGCAGCTTGGAGCCTGGGGGCTCCACAGATACGCAGTATTTT.

The V and J genes are TRBV7-2 and TRBJ2-7; 12 positions match TRBD2. This CDR3 has 16 residues. Looked up from germline, CDR1 is SGHTA and CDR2 is FQGNSA. J lost 2 bases, V lost 3 bases, and 5 bases had no gene match. CDR3 in amino acids: CASSFLAGGRPYEQYF. The CDR3 DNA sequence: TGTGCCAGCAGCTTCCTAGCGGGGGGGCGCCCCTACGAGCAGTACTTC.

The chain is built from TRBV5-1 and TRBJ2-7, with D perhaps being TRBD1 or TRBD2 (6 bases each). This CDR3 spans 14 amino acids. V gave up 2 bases and J gave up 3 bases, with 12 bases separating them. CDR1 and CDR2 (germline): SGHRS, YFSETQ. The CDR3 loop reads CASSLQGGNYEQYF. In DNA, the CDR3 is TGCGCCAGCAGCTTACAGGGAGGCAACTACGAGCAGTACTTC.

A note on this clone: Other DNA sequences of this sample code for an identical CDR3. The chain couples TRBV10-2 to TRBJ2-7; D is ambiguous. The CDR3 is 12 amino acids. With 8 bases removed from V and 0 bases from J, the gap between germline ends came to 8 bases. Per germline, CDR1 WSHSY and CDR2 SAAADI. CDR3 protein: CASSGFSYEQYF. In DNA form, the CDR3 reads TGCGCCAGCTCTGGGTTCTCCTACGAGCAGTACTTC.